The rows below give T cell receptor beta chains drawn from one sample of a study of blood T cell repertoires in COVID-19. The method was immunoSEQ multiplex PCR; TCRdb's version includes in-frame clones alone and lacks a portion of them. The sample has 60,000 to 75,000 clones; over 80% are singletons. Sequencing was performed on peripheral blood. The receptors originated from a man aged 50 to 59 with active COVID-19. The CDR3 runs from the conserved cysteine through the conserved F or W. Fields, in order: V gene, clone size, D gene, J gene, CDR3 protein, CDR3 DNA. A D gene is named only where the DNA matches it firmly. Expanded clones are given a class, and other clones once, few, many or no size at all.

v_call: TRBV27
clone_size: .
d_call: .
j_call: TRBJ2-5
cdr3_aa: CASSLAGAGSETQYF
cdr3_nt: TGTGCCAGCAGTTTGGCGGGCGCGGGATCAGAGACCCAGTACTTC

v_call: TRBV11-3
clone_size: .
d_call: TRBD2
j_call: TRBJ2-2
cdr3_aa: CASSSWTSGNTGELFF
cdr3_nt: TGTGCCAGCAGCTCCTGGACTAGCGGGAACACCGGGGAGCTGTTTTTT

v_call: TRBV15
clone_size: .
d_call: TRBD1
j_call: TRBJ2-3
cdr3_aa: CATRTGSTDTQYF
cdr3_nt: TGTGCCACCAGGACAGGGTCCACAGATACGCAGTATTTT

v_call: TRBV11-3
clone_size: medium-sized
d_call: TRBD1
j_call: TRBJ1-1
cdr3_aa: CASSKGGGQNTEAFF
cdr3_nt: TGTGCCAGCAGCAAAGGGGGCGGTCAGAACACTGAAGCTTTCTTT

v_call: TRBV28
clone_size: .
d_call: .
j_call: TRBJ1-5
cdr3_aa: CASSRSLGGGGQPQHF
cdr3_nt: TGTGCCAGCAGTCGAAGCCTGGGGGGGGGTGGCCAGCCCCAGCATTTT

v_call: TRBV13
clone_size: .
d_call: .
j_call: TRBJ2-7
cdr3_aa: CASSLGQGITEQYF
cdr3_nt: TGTGCCAGCAGCTTAGGACAGGGCATTACCGAGCAGTACTTC

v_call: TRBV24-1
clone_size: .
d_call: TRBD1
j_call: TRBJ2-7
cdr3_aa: CATSDSLDRDEQYF
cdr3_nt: TGTGCCACCAGTGATTCTTTGGACAGGGACGAGCAGTACTTC

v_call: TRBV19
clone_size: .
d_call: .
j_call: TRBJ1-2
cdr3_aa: CASSIRVNYGYTF
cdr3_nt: TGTGCCAGTAGTATACGTGTAAACTATGGCTACACCTTC

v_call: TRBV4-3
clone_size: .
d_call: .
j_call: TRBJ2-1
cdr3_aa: CASSQETEISYNEQFF
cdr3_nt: TGCGCCAGCAGCCAAGAAACAGAGATCTCCTACAATGAGCAGTTCTTC

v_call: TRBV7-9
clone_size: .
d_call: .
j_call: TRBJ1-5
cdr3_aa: CASSFPGSNQPQHF
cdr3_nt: TGTGCCAGCAGCTTTCCAGGAAGCAATCAGCCCCAGCATTTT

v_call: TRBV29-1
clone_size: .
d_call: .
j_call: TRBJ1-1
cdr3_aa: CSVLGDGGSEAFF
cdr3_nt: TGCAGCGTTCTAGGGGATGGAGGGTCTGAAGCTTTCTTT

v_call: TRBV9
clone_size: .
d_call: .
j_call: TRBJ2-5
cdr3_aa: CASSPRGAAQETQYF
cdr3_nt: TGTGCCAGCAGCCCTAGAGGTGCGGCACAAGAGACCCAGTACTTC

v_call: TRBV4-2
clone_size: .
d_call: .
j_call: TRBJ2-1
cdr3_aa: CASSQDLASRYNEQFF
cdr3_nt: TGTGCCAGCAGCCAAGATCTGGCTAGCCGTTACAATGAGCAGTTCTTC

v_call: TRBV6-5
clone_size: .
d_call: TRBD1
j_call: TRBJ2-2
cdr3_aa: CATVLDRSFTGELFF
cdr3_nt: TGTGCCACCGTTTTGGACAGGTCCTTCACCGGGGAGCTGTTTTTT

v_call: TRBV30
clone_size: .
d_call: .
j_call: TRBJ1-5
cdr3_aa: CAWSPSRVRNSDQPQHF
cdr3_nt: TGTGCCTGGAGCCCTAGCCGGGTCCGCAATTCGGATCAGCCCCAGCATTTT

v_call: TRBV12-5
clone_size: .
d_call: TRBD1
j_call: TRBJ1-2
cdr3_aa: CASGTGTAYGYTF
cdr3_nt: TGTGCTAGTGGCACCGGGACAGCTTATGGCTACACCTTC

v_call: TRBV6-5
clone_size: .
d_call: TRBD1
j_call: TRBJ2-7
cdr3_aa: CASSYGTGASEQYF
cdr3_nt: TGTGCCAGCAGTTACGGGACAGGGGCTTCCGAGCAGTACTTC

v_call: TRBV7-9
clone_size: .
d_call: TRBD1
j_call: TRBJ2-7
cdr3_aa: CASSSPPGQGAAYEQYF
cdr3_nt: TGTGCCAGCAGCAGCCCACCGGGACAGGGGGCGGCGTACGAGCAGTACTTC

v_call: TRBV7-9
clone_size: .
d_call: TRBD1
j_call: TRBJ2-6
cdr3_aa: CASSPGQGGLSGANVLTF
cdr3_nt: TGTGCCAGCAGCCCCGGACAGGGCGGATTATCTGGGGCCAACGTCCTGACTTTC

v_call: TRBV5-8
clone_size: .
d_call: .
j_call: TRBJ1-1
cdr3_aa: CASSLFLGQGRTEAFF
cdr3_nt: TGTGCCAGCAGCTTGTTCCTGGGGCAAGGAAGGACTGAAGCTTTCTTT

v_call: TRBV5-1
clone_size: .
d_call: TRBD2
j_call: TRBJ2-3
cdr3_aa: CASSLGGSGSTDTQYF
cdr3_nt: TGCGCCAGCAGCTTGGGCGGTAGCGGGAGCACAGATACGCAGTATTTT

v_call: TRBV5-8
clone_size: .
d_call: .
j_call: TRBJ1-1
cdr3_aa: CASSSGGSQAFF
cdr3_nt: TGTGCCAGCAGCTCGGGGGGCTCTCAAGCTTTCTTT